The 18 T cell receptor beta chains reported below all come from one sample, sequenced in a study of cytomegalovirus exposure and HLA in healthy donors (dated by TCRdb to 2015 to 2018). The method was the immunoSEQ multiplex PCR assay. For the multiplex PCR, a mixture combining 60 forward primers for TCR Vbeta segments and 13 reverse primers for TCR Jbeta segments was used. Sourced from immuneACCESS, this table was stored by TCRdb with only in-frame sequences that have V and J called. A share of the clones is absent; for the studies checked, an unresolved V gene accounts for under half, and the remainder has no known explanation. For this sample the table gives around 80,000 clones, of which under 80% were detected only once. Over 7.5% of the sample goes to the ten largest clones. Material for sequencing was PBMCs. Source of these receptors: a man aged 35 to 55 in good health and CMV-seropositive.

This clone was seen a few times. This chain joins TRBV29-1 and TRBJ2-2, with 7 bases fitting TRBD2. V shed 8 bases, J shed 0 bases, and the junction held 9 bases outside the gene matches. Germline lookup yields CDR1 SQVTM and CDR2 ANQGSEA. CDR3 length: 15 residues. The CDR3 loop reads CSTPKSGANTGELFF. In nucleotides, the CDR3 is TGCAGCACCCCTAAGAGCGGGGCGAACACCGGGGAGCTGTTTTTT.

The CDR3 sequence is CATSRDPTVRVAGELFF. In nucleotides, the CDR3 is TGTGCCACCAGCAGAGACCCTACGGTTCGAGTGGCCGGGGAGCTGTTTTTT. The V call is TRBV15, the J call TRBJ2-2; D gene uncertain. Trimming stripped 0 bases from V and 6 bases from J, with 17 bases between. CDR3 length: 17 residues. In germline, CDR1 is LNHNV, CDR2 YYDKDF (reference sequence).

The rearrangement uses TRBV11-3 and TRBJ2-1, with TRBD1 matching 8 bases. This CDR3 region has 14 residues. Germline V gene data show CDR1 as SGHNT and CDR2 as YENEEA. With V trimmed by 6 bases and J by 8 bases, 9 bases remained unmatched. CDR3 residues: CASREGAGGHEQFF. CDR3 coding DNA: TGTGCCAGCAGGGAGGGGGCAGGGGGCCATGAGCAGTTCTTC.

This chain connects TRBV19 to TRBJ1-2; 7 bases fit TRBD1. CDR1 is LNHDA and CDR2 is SQIVND in the germline V gene (reference sequence). The V segment lost 5 bases and the J segment 4 bases; nucleotides outside the gene matches: 7. This CDR3 spans 14 amino acids. DNA of the CDR3: TGTGCCAGTAGTCCCCGACAGGGCGGCTATGGCTACACCTTC. Encoded protein: CASSPRQGGYGYTF.

This clone occurred once. The V gene is TRBV5-4, the J gene TRBJ2-3; TRBD2 aligns across 14 bases. The ends lost 3 bases at V and 6 bases at J; junction bases unmatched: 6. The CDR3 covers 16 residues. Germline CDR1 SGHNT, CDR2 YYREEE (reference sequence). In nucleotides, the CDR3 is TGTGCCAGCAGCTGGAGACTAGCGGGGGGGCATGATACGCAGTATTTT. It translates to CASSWRLAGGHDTQYF.

The J gene is TRBJ2-5, the V gene TRBV6-1; D possibly corresponds to TRBD1 (6 bases). Germline CDR1 is MNHNS and CDR2 is SASEGT. With 1 base removed from V and 5 bases from J, the gap between germline ends came to 8 bases. The CDR3 covers 13 residues. DNA of the CDR3: TGTGCCAGCAGTGAAGAAAGGGGGGAGACCCAGTACTTC. Its translation: CASSEERGETQYF.

The chain has TRBV4-1 and TRBJ2-1, with D perhaps matching TRBD2 (6 bases). Germline CDR1 reads MGHRA; CDR2 reads YSYEKL. V was trimmed by 0 bases and J by 4 bases, leaving 10 bases between them. The CDR3 loop spans 15 amino acids. CDR3 loop: CASSQEDGGYNEQFF. CDR3 bases: TGCGCCAGCAGCCAAGAGGACGGGGGTTACAATGAGCAGTTCTTC.

The chain carries TRBV2 and TRBJ1-5; D is undetermined. V was shortened by 2 bases and J by 2 bases, with 10 bases between the two germline ends. CDR1 is SNHLY, CDR2 FYNNEI, per germline. This CDR3 spans 15 amino acids. Here the CDR3 DNA reads TGTGCCAGCAGTGAATCTCGCGCGGGCAATCAGCCCCAGCATTTT. Translation: CASSESRAGNQPQHF. Looking up the rest from reference TRBV2 and TRBJ1-5 gives the full variable domain: EPEVTQTPSHQVTQMGQEVILRCVPISNHLYFYWYRQILGQKVEFLVSFYNNEISEKSEIFDDQFSVERPDGSNFTLKIRSTKLEDSAMYFCASSESRAGNQPQHFGDGTRLSIL.

The rearrangement uses TRBV28 and TRBJ1-2; 7 positions match TRBD1. V gave up 3 bases and J gave up 3 bases; unmatched junction bases: 13. The CDR3 has 17 amino acids. Germline V gene data show CDR1 as MDHEN and CDR2 as SYDVKM. The CDR3 loop reads CASSFPTRGQTDYGYTF. DNA for the CDR3: TGTGCCAGCAGTTTCCCCACGAGGGGGCAAACTGACTATGGCTACACCTTC.

V gene TRBV6-6 combines with J gene TRBJ2-5; possibly TRBD2 for D (5 bases). V was trimmed by 7 bases and J by 2 bases, leaving 11 bases between them. The CDR3 consists of 13 residues. Germline V gene sequence: CDR1 MNHNY, CDR2 SVGAGI (reference sequence). The CDR3 is CASNQGLQETQYF. In DNA, the CDR3 is TGTGCCAGCAACCAAGGACTGCAAGAGACCCAGTACTTC.

J is TRBJ2-7 and V is TRBV2; 8 bases are a match to TRBD1. The CDR3 is made up of 15 amino acids. Unmatched junction bases numbered 6, after V lost 0 bases and J lost 5 bases. Germline CDR1 is SNHLY and CDR2 is FYNNEI. CDR3 protein: CASSEARTGLDEQYF. CDR3 nucleotide sequence: TGTGCCAGCAGTGAAGCTCGGACAGGGCTCGACGAGCAGTACTTC.

This rearrangement joins TRBV19 to TRBJ1-2; 9 bases align to TRBD1. V was clipped by 6 bases and J by 6 bases; unmatched bases: 14. The CDR3 extends over 16 amino acids. Germline V CDR1 and CDR2: LNHDA, SQIVND (reference sequence). The CDR3 spells CASSQFRDRVLDGYTF. In DNA, the CDR3 is TGTGCCAGTAGCCAGTTCCGGGACAGGGTGTTAGATGGCTACACCTTC.

The rearrangement joins TRBV15 to TRBJ2-1; TRBD2 aligns across 11 bases. After removal of 3 bases from V and 8 bases from J, the junction contained 6 bases not matched to a gene. Per the germline V gene, CDR1 is LNHNV and CDR2 is YYDKDF (reference sequence). The CDR3 runs 15 residues. CDR3 DNA: TGTGCCACCAGCAGTGCACTAGCGGGGGCTCATGAGCAGTTCTTC. Its translation: CATSSALAGAHEQFF.

This chain connects TRBV5-6 to TRBJ2-1; D is uncertain. CDR3 length: 12 residues. Trimming cost V 4 bases and J 4 bases, with 6 bases left between them. Per the germline V gene, CDR1 is SGHDT and CDR2 is YYEEEE. Here the CDR3 DNA reads TGTGCCAGCAGCCCGGGTTACAATGAGCAGTTCTTC. This gives the protein CASSPGYNEQFF.

The genes are TRBV19 and TRBJ1-5; TRBD1 matches at 8 bases. J gave up 5 bases and V 5 bases, and 8 bases lay outside the gene matches. CDR3 size: 15 residues. Germline assignment: CDR1 LNHDA and CDR2 SQIVND (reference sequence). The CDR3 bases are TGTGCCAGTAGTTCCCGGACAGGGCGATATCAGCCCCAGCATTTT. Amino acid sequence: CASSSRTGRYQPQHF.

J is TRBJ2-5 and V is TRBV30; D not certain. The CDR3 runs to 14 residues. Trimming pared 2 bases from V and 5 bases from J, leaving 15 bases between. Germline V CDR1 and CDR2: GTSNPN, SVGIG (reference sequence). CDR3 in amino acids: CAWSTTTFAETQYF. CDR3 DNA sequence: TGTGCCTGGAGTACCACTACATTCGCGGAGACCCAGTACTTC.

V and J are TRBV5-1 and TRBJ2-3; a possible D gene is TRBD2 (6 bases). CDR1 and CDR2 (germline): SGHRS, YFSETQ. The CDR3 extends over 15 amino acids. V dropped 0 bases and J dropped 4 bases, with 12 bases sitting between them. The CDR3 DNA sequence: TGCGCCAGCAGCTTGGAGGGGAGGAGGGCAGATACGCAGTATTTT. Translated, it gives CASSLEGRRADTQYF.

This clone has just a few counts. The rearrangement links TRBV27 to TRBJ2-5; 7 nucleotides line up with TRBD1. J gave up 4 bases and V 3 bases, and 2 bases lay outside the gene matches. Germline-derived CDR1 and CDR2 are MNHEY and SMNVEV (reference sequence). This CDR3 is built from 13 residues. CDR3 DNA: TGTGCCAGCAGTTTTTCAGGGGGAGAGACCCAGTACTTC. Translation: CASSFSGGETQYF.